This T cell receptor beta chain was recovered during a study of blood T cell repertoires in COVID-19. Whole-study context: The samples span acute and convalescent COVID-19 from the United States, Italy and Spain. Sources were T cells, B-cell-depleted T cells, or PBMCs; the material itself was cDNA or gDNA.

The CDR3 has 14 amino acids. V lost 3 bases and J lost 2; bases outside the gene matches: 4. Germline V lookup: CDR1 SGDLS, CDR2 YYNGEE. Source study methods: From reference gene primer amplification, estimates of nucleated cell counts were derived. Libraries were prepared by immunoSEQ multiplex PCR; TCRdb keeps only in-frame clonotypes and omits some of them. V and J calls and clone size follow that table, whereas D and trimming were derived from the DNA. The sample lists about 83,000 clones, about 88% seen once, with around a sixth in the top ten. The clonotype was recovered from a woman older than 75 with active or convalescent COVID-19. Sequenced material: peripheral blood. The rearrangement uses TRBV9 and TRBJ2-5, with 7 positions matching TRBD2. CDR3 DNA sequence: TGTGCCAGCAGCGATAGCGGGCAGCAAGAGACCCAGTACTTC. As protein: CASSDSGQQETQYF.